The clone carrying this T cell receptor (beta chain) was recorded a few times. What it binds is unknown. The CDR3 covers 14 residues. CDR1 is SGHRS and CDR2 is YFSETQ in the germline V gene. V shed 6 bases and J 10 bases; nucleotides not matched to a gene: 5. This record belongs to a study of T cells after yellow fever vaccination. Study conclusions and caveats: Re-detected after boosting: most primary clones, 95% to 98% of CD4 and over 80% of CD8. On re-exposure, the response was weaker but peaked faster, at day 5 versus 15. Contamination by abundant bulk-population clonotypes could be present in FACS-sorted repertoires.

UMIs and a universal primer site were added when TCR cDNA was made by 5'RACE template switching. TCRdb independently ran MiXCR on the 5' RACE reads; one entry per CDR3 protein. The data hold about 340,000 distinct CDR3 sequences, with approximately 12% observed a single time. The sequencing used CD4+ T cells sorted from PBMCs, collected 15 days after the yellow fever booster vaccination. This chain links TRBV5-1 with TRBJ1-6; 12 positions agree with TRBD1. This TCR derives from a man aged 18 to 29 who received the YFV17D yellow fever vaccine. The DNA of the CDR3 is TGCGCCAGCACCCGGGACAGGGGGCTCTCACCCCTCCACTTT. This codes for CASTRDRGLSPLHF.